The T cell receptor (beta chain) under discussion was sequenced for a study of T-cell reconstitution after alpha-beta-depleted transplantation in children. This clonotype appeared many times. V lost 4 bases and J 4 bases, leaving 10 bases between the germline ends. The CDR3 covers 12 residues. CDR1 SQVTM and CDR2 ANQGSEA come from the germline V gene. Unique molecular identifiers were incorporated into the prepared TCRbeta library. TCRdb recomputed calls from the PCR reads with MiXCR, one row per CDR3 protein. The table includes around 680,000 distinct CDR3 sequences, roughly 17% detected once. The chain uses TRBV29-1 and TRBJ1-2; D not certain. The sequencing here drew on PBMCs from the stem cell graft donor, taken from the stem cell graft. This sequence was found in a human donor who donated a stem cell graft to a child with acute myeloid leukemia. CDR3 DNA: TGCAGCGTTGTTGACCCTTCCTATGGCTACACCTTC. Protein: CSVVDPSYGYTF.